This T cell receptor (beta chain) was recorded in a study of CD8+CD57+ T cells in acquired aplastic anemia. Study information: Mean DNA quantity obtained from sorted CD4+ and CD8+ cells was around 2.9 ug.

This clonotype came up many times. Antigen specificity is unknown. The CDR3 is 12 amino acids. V lost 8 bases, J lost 4 bases, and 8 bases lay in between. Germline V gene lookup returns CDR1 WNHNN and CDR2 SYGVQD (reference sequence). General study results and limits: The CD8+ Simpson's diversity of patients and controls was not significantly different. It was found that nearly 30 CD8+ CDR3 sequences were shared between patients and controls.

Genomic DNA, serving as template, underwent TCR beta VDJ and CDR3 profiling. TCRdb fed the reads into MiXCR, producing one record per CDR3 protein. Of about 130,000 distinct CDR3 sequences listed, roughly 40% were seen once; the top ten hold under 9%. The sequencing input was sorted CD4+, CD8+, or CD8+CD57+ T cells (not recorded which) from PBMCs. This rearrangement joins TRBV10-1 to TRBJ2-2, with a possible D match to TRBD2 (7 bases). The sequence was obtained from a human donor in good health, serving as a control. Here the CDR3 DNA reads TGCGCCAGCGGGGGGGCCACCGGGGAGCTGTTTTTT. As protein: CASGGATGELFF.